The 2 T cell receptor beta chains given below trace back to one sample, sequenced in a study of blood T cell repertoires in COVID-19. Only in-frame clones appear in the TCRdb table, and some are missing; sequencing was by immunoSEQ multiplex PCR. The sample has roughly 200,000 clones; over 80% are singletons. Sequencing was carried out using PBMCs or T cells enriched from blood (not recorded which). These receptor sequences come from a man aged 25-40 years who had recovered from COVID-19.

For the CDR3, the DNA is TGTGCCAGCAGTTTAAGGGGCACCACCTATGGCTACACCTTC. Translation: CASSLRGTTYGYTF. The rearrangement uses TRBV28 and TRBJ1-2; D perhaps matches TRBD1 (5 bases). The germline V gene has CDR1 MDHEN and CDR2 SYDVKM. The CDR3 has 14 amino acids. Trimming pared 2 bases from V and 4 bases from J, leaving 11 bases between.

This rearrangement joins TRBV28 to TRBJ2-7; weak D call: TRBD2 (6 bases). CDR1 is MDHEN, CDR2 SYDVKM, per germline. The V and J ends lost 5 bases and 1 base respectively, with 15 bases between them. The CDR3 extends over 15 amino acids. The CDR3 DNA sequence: TGTGCCAGCAGTCCCTTCCGGGGGAGTTCCTACGAGCAGTACTTC. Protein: CASSPFRGSSYEQYF.